This paragraph covers one T cell receptor beta chain sequence. The antigen is undetermined. This sample was taken from a study of T cells in Graves' hyperthyroidism and ophthalmopathy. Findings of the study overall: Ophthalmopathy cases were set apart from stable hyperthyroidism by a 13 V-J model.

Ophthalmopathy cases met thresholds of Clinical Activity Score at least 3, NOSPECS grade at least 4 and duration under 3 months. Each diagnosis drew on symptoms, thyroxine, TRAb, thyroid ultrasound and orbital computed tomography findings. This CDR3 has 16 residues. Germline CDR1 is SGHRS and CDR2 is YFSETQ. Deletions cut 2 bases from V and 1 base from J, with 12 bases between. RNA transcripts yielded amplified TCR beta CDR3 regions. During a first-round RT-PCR of the TCR CDR3, the HTBI primer set was used. TCRdb processed the multiplex PCR reads anew with MiXCR; each CDR3 protein has one entry. The table records about 350,000 distinct CDR3 sequences, about 13% of them present only once.

The rearrangement joins TRBV5-1 to TRBJ1-4, with a tentative D call TRBD1 (6 bases). Source material: blood. The receptor was derived from a woman aged 40 to 50 with Graves' ophthalmopathy. In DNA form, the CDR3 reads TGCGCCAGCAGCTTCGGAGGGGGGCTAACTAATGAAAAACTGTTTTTT. This translates into CASSFGGGLTNEKLFF.